This T cell receptor (beta chain) was captured in a study of shared clonotypes between healthy human individuals. Study-wide context: Donors, aged 18 to 49, were a couple of women and three men. Broader study findings: Represented genetic and exposure-history diversity was restricted by having few donors. Clonotype sharing across donors was expected to vary with sequencing depth.

The CDR3 sequence is 14 residues long. Germline CDR1 is ENHRY and CDR2 is SYGVKD. With V trimmed by 6 bases and J by 6 bases, 1 base remained unmatched. Regarding this clone: Antigen: not known.

Libraries were prepared by immunoSEQ multiplex PCR; TCRdb keeps only in-frame clonotypes and omits some of them. Of under 600,000 clones in the sample, 95% to 97% were seen once. V is TRBV10-3 and J is TRBJ2-2, with TRBD2 matching over 13 bases. Sequenced input: naive CD4+ T cells sorted from blood. Regarding subset: CD45RA+ positively selected. The sequence was obtained from a woman aged 25 to 45 in good health. CDR3 amino acids: CAIRGLAGPGELFF. CDR3 nucleotide sequence: TGTGCCATCAGGGGACTAGCGGGACCCGGGGAGCTGTTTTTT.